This T cell receptor (beta chain) was sequenced for a study of identical twins. Only a few counts were recorded for this clonotype. The antigen remains undetermined. This CDR3 comprises 14 residues. Trimming removed 7 bases from V and 2 bases from J; junction bases left unmatched: 7. Germline V lookup: CDR1 SNHLY, CDR2 FYNNEI. Via MiXCR, TCRdb re-called the 5' RACE reads, giving one row per CDR3 protein. This table holds 240,000 or so distinct CDR3 sequences, about 10% found once. Among all donors, each was a healthy Caucasian. Study-level findings and limits: Carriage of fewer insertions was seen in abundant cord blood beta clonotypes, whereas memory repertoires showed none.

Sequenced: memory T cells sorted from blood. The chain has TRBV2 and TRBJ2-5, with 7 bases matching TRBD2. The clonotype was recovered from a man aged 50 to 59 in good health. CDR3 DNA sequence: TGTGCCAGCATCCGCGGGAGTCGGCAAGAGACCCAGTACTTC. This gives the protein CASIRGSRQETQYF.